This TCR beta chain comes out of a study of blood T cells in healthy people across ages. Study-wide findings and caveats: Both naive CD4+ cell counts and diversity were greater in long-lived donors than in aged donors. It was held that diversity estimates obtained from one million T cells represented underestimates.

Details on this clonotype: What it binds is unknown.

For the second PCR, which ran for about 7 to 11 cycles, a sample-barcoded 5' primer and a J-beta primer mix were used. TCRdb re-analysed the 5' RACE reads in MiXCR, keeping a single row per CDR3 protein. The sample carries over a million distinct CDR3 sequences, 35% to 55% recorded once. The sequenced sample was blood. This clonotype originated in a woman aged 60 to 75 in good health.

The CDR3 DNA sequence: TGTGCCAGTCAGGACCTATGGCACGAAAAACTGTTTTTT. Amino acid sequence: CASQDLWHEKLFF. This chain connects TRBV25-1 to TRBJ1-4; D not certain. Deletions cut 9 bases from V and 8 bases from J, with 16 bases between. The germline V gene encodes CDR1 MGHDK and CDR2 SYGVNS. This CDR3 spans 13 amino acids.